These 24 T cell receptor beta chains were sequenced from one sample in a study. Tregs were sorted as CD4+CD25+CD127-/low cells. Each CDR3 protein is one row after TCRdb ran MiXCR on the 5' RACE reads. This table holds 62,000 or so distinct CDR3 sequences, roughly 28% found once. The sequenced sample was tumor-infiltrating Tregs sorted from the breast tumor. Receptors originate from a female donor with breast cancer.

This clonotype showed up many times. This chain links TRBV5-1 with TRBJ2-2; the D gene is possibly TRBD1 (6 bases). Per the germline V gene, CDR1 is SGHRS and CDR2 is YFSETQ. This CDR3 is built from 17 residues. V lost 4 bases and J 1 base, leaving 17 bases between the germline ends. CDR3 coding DNA: TGCGCCAGCAGCCATAACTCCGGGACACGGAACACCGGGGAGCTGTTTTTT. Translating it yields CASSHNSGTRNTGELFF.

This clonotype was observed a few times. V is TRBV5-1 and J is TRBJ2-7; 9 nucleotides align to TRBD1. CDR3 length: 16 amino acids. Germline-derived CDR1 and CDR2 are SGHRS and YFSETQ. J gave up 0 bases and V 4 bases, and 8 bases lay outside the gene matches. CDR3 nucleotide sequence: TGCGCCAGCAGCCAATCCGGGACAGGGCGCTCCTACGAGCAGTACTTC. This codes for CASSQSGTGRSYEQYF.

There are a few counts of this clonotype. The chain carries TRBV4-2 and TRBJ1-6; D is uncertain. V dropped 2 bases and J dropped 9 bases, with 14 bases sitting between them. From germline, CDR1 is LGHNA and CDR2 YNFKEQ. The CDR3 is made up of 15 amino acids. The CDR3 DNA reads as TGTGCCAGCAGCCAAACAGTTAGCCTAGGTTCACCCCTCCACTTT. Translation: CASSQTVSLGSPLHF.

This clonotype was seen a few times. The CDR3 spells CASRGSGYEQYF. DNA for the CDR3: TGCGCCAGCAGGGGCAGCGGGTACGAGCAGTACTTC. The chain recombines TRBV5-1 with TRBJ2-7; weak D call: TRBD2 (6 bases). Deletions cut 5 bases from V and 4 bases from J, with 10 bases between. Germline loops: CDR1 SGHRS, CDR2 YFSETQ. CDR3 length: 12 amino acids.

V and J are TRBV4-1 and TRBJ2-3; 11 positions agree with TRBD2. CDR3 length: 15 residues. The V segment lost 4 bases and the J segment 5 bases; nucleotides outside the gene matches: 5. Germline-derived CDR1 and CDR2 are MGHRA and YSYEKL. The CDR3 loop is CASSPLSGREDTQYF. The CDR3 DNA follows: TGCGCCAGCAGCCCACTTAGCGGGAGGGAAGATACGCAGTATTTT.

This clonotype occurred a few times. CDR3 amino acids: CASSLTGPLFF. The CDR3 DNA follows: TGTGCCAGCAGTTTAACCGGGCCTTTATTCTTC. The genes are TRBV13 and TRBJ2-1; no reliable D call. CDR1 PRHDT and CDR2 FYEKMQ come from the germline V gene (reference sequence). Trimming took off 6 bases at V and 16 bases at J, with 16 bases between the two ends. The CDR3 has 11 residues.

The chain links TRBV27 to TRBJ1-1, with D perhaps matching TRBD1 (5 bases). The germline V and J ends were trimmed by 3 bases and 6 bases, with 17 bases remaining between them. The CDR3 contains 15 residues. Germline lookup yields CDR1 MNHEY and CDR2 SMNVEV (reference sequence). CDR3 residues: CASSFSSRGSAEAFF. Here the CDR3 DNA reads TGTGCCAGCAGTTTTTCTAGTAGGGGCTCGGCTGAAGCTTTCTTT.

The rearrangement links TRBV5-1 to TRBJ2-5; 7 bases align to TRBD1. After removal of 3 bases from V and 3 bases from J, the junction contained 5 bases not matched to a gene. Germline CDR1 reads SGHRS; CDR2 reads YFSETQ. The CDR3 loop spans 14 amino acids. CDR3 protein: CASSWGTEKETQYF. DNA for the CDR3: TGCGCCAGCAGCTGGGGGACAGAAAAAGAGACCCAGTACTTC.

As for this clonotype: This may stem from a read error, because a much larger clone lies one nucleotide away. Because it lacks the conserved phenylalanine or tryptophan at the end, this CDR3 is likely a read error. The chain links TRBV20-1 to TRBJ1-3, with D tentatively TRBD1 (5 bases). Trimming cost V 6 bases and J 0 bases, with 12 bases left between them. This CDR3 comprises 14 residues. CDR1 is DFQATT and CDR2 is SNEGSKA in the germline V gene (reference sequence). The CDR3 bases are TGCAGTGCACCATCCAGGGACTCTGGAAACACCATATATTCT. It is translated as CSAPSRDSGNTIYS.

This clonotype was observed a handful of times. The V call is TRBV5-1, the J call TRBJ2-1; D might be TRBD1 (6 bases). Looked up from germline, CDR1 is SGHRS and CDR2 is YFSETQ. The CDR3 has 17 amino acids. V lost 2 bases, J lost 0 bases, and 15 bases lay in between. CDR3 protein: CASSLEGVTSSYNEQFF. The CDR3 nucleotides are TGCGCCAGCAGCTTAGAGGGGGTCACAAGCTCCTACAATGAGCAGTTCTTC.

This clonotype was found a few times. The chain employs TRBV20-1 and TRBJ2-3; D tentatively fits TRBD1 or TRBD2 (5 bases each). The CDR3 is 13 amino acids. CDR1 is DFQATT and CDR2 is SNEGSKA in the germline V gene (reference sequence). V was clipped by 4 bases and J by 0 bases, with 8 bases between them. The CDR3, as DNA: TGCAGTGCTACGGGACCGAGCACAGATACGCAGTATTTT. Its translation: CSATGPSTDTQYF.

The chain joins TRBV7-3 to TRBJ2-5, with TRBD1 matching over 7 bases. The germline V gene has CDR1 SGHTA and CDR2 FQGTGA. The CDR3 length is 14 residues. With V trimmed by 5 bases and J by 3 bases, 6 bases remained unmatched. CDR3: CASSPQGTEETQYF. The DNA of the CDR3 is TGTGCCAGCAGCCCACAGGGGACGGAAGAGACCCAGTACTTC.

The gene calls are TRBV3-1 and TRBJ2-1; 11 bases match TRBD2. The CDR3 spans 13 residues. Germline values: CDR1 LGHDT, CDR2 YNNKEL (reference sequence). Trimming removed 10 bases from V and 5 bases from J; junction bases left unmatched: 4. CDR3 DNA: TGTGCCATAGCGGGGGGGCCCAACAATGAGCAGTTCTTC. This codes for CAIAGGPNNEQFF.

CDR3 region: CASSSRAFSYNEQFF. CDR3 DNA sequence: TGTGCCAGCAGTTCTAGGGCTTTCTCCTACAATGAGCAGTTCTTC. This chain joins TRBV6-2 or TRBV6-3 and TRBJ2-1; D gene unclear. Trimming removed 4 bases from V and 0 bases from J, with 10 bases in between. CDR1 and CDR2 (germline): MNHEY, SVGEGT. The length of the CDR3 is 15 residues.

This clonotype was seen at least ten times. This chain connects TRBV5-1 to TRBJ2-5; the match to TRBD1 covers 8 bases. This CDR3 has 14 amino acids. V shed 5 bases, J shed 5 bases, and the junction held 8 bases outside the gene matches. Looked up from germline, CDR1 is SGHRS and CDR2 is YFSETQ. The CDR3, as DNA: TGCGCCAGCAGAGCGCAGGGGGCCCAGGAGACCCAGTACTTC. Translation gives CASRAQGAQETQYF.

This clonotype appeared a few times. The chain combines TRBV15 with TRBJ1-1; D unclear. This CDR3 region has 12 residues. Germline V lookup: CDR1 LNHNV, CDR2 YYDKDF (reference sequence). Trimming removed 0 bases at V and 5 bases at J, with 4 bases between. The CDR3: CATSRDVTEAFF. The CDR3 DNA reads TGTGCCACCAGCAGAGATGTGACTGAAGCTTTCTTT.

This clonotype was observed many times. The J gene is TRBJ2-5, the V gene TRBV7-9; TRBD2 matches 10 bases. The CDR3 is 13 residues long. CDR1 SEHNR and CDR2 FQNEAQ come from the germline V gene (reference sequence). J was trimmed by 6 bases and V by 4 bases; bases with no gene match: 2. In DNA form, the CDR3 reads TGTGCCAGCAGCTCTAGCGGGAGTCAGACCCAGTACTTC. Translating it yields CASSSSGSQTQYF.

This clonotype appeared many times. The chain has TRBV7-2 and TRBJ2-7, with 7 bases aligning to TRBD2. The CDR3 covers 17 residues. The V gene's germline CDR1 is SGHTA and CDR2 FQGNSA. The V segment lost 1 base and the J segment 3 bases; nucleotides outside the gene matches: 12. CDR3 protein: CASSLGGPAGLLYEQYF. For the CDR3, the DNA is TGTGCCAGCAGCTTAGGTGGACCCGCGGGACTACTCTACGAGCAGTACTTC.

Points on this clonotype: An end of the junction does not agree with germline; a read error may underlie this. The gene calls are TRBV5-1 and TRBJ2-6, with TRBD1 as a possible D gene (5 bases). The V gene's germline CDR1 is SGHRS and CDR2 YFSETQ. The CDR3 covers 14 residues. The CDR3 protein is CASSSATGASVLTF. CDR3 nucleotide sequence: TGCGCCAGCAGCTCTGCCACTGGGGCCAGCGTCCTGACTTTC. Full variable domain (remainder filled in from reference TRBV5-1 and TRBJ2-6): KAGVTQTPRYLIKTRGQQVTLSCSPISGHRSVSWYQQTPGQGLQFLFEYFSETQRNKGNFPGRFSGRQFSNSRSEMNVSTLELGDSALYLCASSSATGASVLTFGAGSRLTVL.

The rearrangement links TRBV12-3 or TRBV12-4 to TRBJ1-6; D uncertain. The length of the CDR3 is 15 residues. Trimming took 7 bases from V and 0 from J, leaving 10 bases between them. The CDR3: CASTRTNSYNSPLHF. The CDR3 DNA reads TGTGCCAGCACCAGGACCAACTCCTATAATTCACCCCTCCACTTT.

This clonotype was detected a few times. This chain links TRBV4-2 with TRBJ2-1; 11 bases agree with TRBD2. The CDR3 extends over 17 amino acids. In germline, CDR1 is LGHNA, CDR2 YNFKEQ. V was pared by 0 bases and J by 3 bases, with 4 bases of the junction left unmatched. Here the CDR3 reads CASSQEPSGGLYNEQFF. The CDR3 coding sequence is TGTGCCAGCAGCCAAGAACCTAGCGGGGGGCTCTACAATGAGCAGTTCTTC.

By frequency in the sample, this clonotype is medium-sized. The V and J genes are TRBV20-1 and TRBJ2-1; 10 nucleotides agree with TRBD2. The germline gives CDR1 DFQATT, CDR2 SNEGSKA (reference sequence). V was clipped by 0 bases and J by 6 bases; unmatched bases: 2. The CDR3 is 14 amino acids. In DNA, the CDR3 is TGCAGTGCTAGAGATAGCGGGAGGATCAATGAGCAGTTCTTC. It translates to CSARDSGRINEQFF.

This clonotype was found a few times. The J gene is TRBJ1-1, the V gene TRBV6-5, with D unresolved. V was shortened by 5 bases and J by 1 base, with 8 bases between the two germline ends. Germline V gene data show CDR1 as MNHEY and CDR2 as SVGAGI. This CDR3 is built from 13 residues. As DNA, the CDR3 is TGTGCCAGCAGTGACGTCCCGAACACTGAAGCTTTCTTT. Residues: CASSDVPNTEAFF.

The rearrangement joins TRBV18 to TRBJ1-5; no clear D. V was clipped by 3 bases and J by 3 bases, with 6 bases between them. The CDR3 totals 13 residues. The germline CDR1 and CDR2 sequences are KGHSH and LQKENI. The CDR3 is CASSPEVNQPQHF. The DNA for the CDR3 is TGTGCCAGCTCACCGGAGGTCAATCAGCCCCAGCATTTT.